The 12 T cell receptor beta chains below were found in one sample sequenced in a study of T cell responses to AZD1222 COVID-19 vaccine. Measured with immunoSEQ multiplex PCR; TCRdb has only the in-frame clones, and not every one. Of roughly 130,000 clones in the sample, 86% were seen once. Sample: peripheral blood, taken on day 0 of AZD1222 vaccination. These receptors originate from an adult in good health.

This clone was picked up one time. V usage is TRBV6-5 and J usage is TRBJ2-7; TRBD1 might be the D (5 bases). The CDR3 sequence is 15 residues long. Trimming took 1 base from V and 1 from J, leaving 11 bases between them. The germline V gene has CDR1 MNHEY and CDR2 SVGAGI. CDR3 DNA sequence: TGTGCCAGCAGTTACTTGAAACAGGTATCCTACGAGCAGTACTTC. Translated, it gives CASSYLKQVSYEQYF.

The chain carries TRBV10-3 and TRBJ1-1, with 7 bases lining up with TRBD1. After removal of 10 bases from V and 2 bases from J, the junction contained 10 bases not matched to a gene. Germline V gene sequence: CDR1 ENHRY, CDR2 SYGVKD. CDR3 length: 14 residues. The DNA of the CDR3 is TGTGCCACCATACCAGGGGGGGGTAACACTGAAGCTTTCTTT. It yields the protein CATIPGGGNTEAFF.

V is TRBV10-3 and J is TRBJ2-1, with TRBD2 matching 13 bases. The CDR3 runs to 15 residues. V shed 7 bases, J shed 9 bases, and the junction held 9 bases outside the gene matches. CDR1 is ENHRY and CDR2 is SYGVKD in the germline V gene. CDR3 DNA sequence: TGTGCCATCACCGAACGGACTAGCGGGGGAACTGAGCAGTTCTTC. It yields the protein CAITERTSGGTEQFF.

The chain employs TRBV27 and TRBJ2-7; D is tentatively TRBD1 or TRBD2 (5 bases each). Germline V gene sequence: CDR1 MNHEY, CDR2 SMNVEV (reference sequence). This CDR3 spans 15 amino acids. V was clipped by 4 bases and J by 7 bases, with 20 bases between them. CDR3 DNA: TGTGCCAGCAGTTACAGGACGGGGCAGGGTGGGGAGCAGTACTTC. This gives the protein CASSYRTGQGGEQYF.

The rearrangement uses TRBV5-6 and TRBJ1-2, with D perhaps matching TRBD1 (5 bases). The germline CDR1 and CDR2 sequences are SGHDT and YYEEEE. V was trimmed by 5 bases and J by 2 bases, leaving 10 bases between them. The CDR3 sequence is 13 residues long. This CDR3 reads CASRRGLNYGYTF. CDR3 DNA: TGTGCCAGCAGAAGGGGCCTCAACTATGGCTACACCTTC. Based on the CDR3 plus reference TRBV5-6 and TRBJ1-2, the full variable domain is DAGVTQSPTHLIKTRGQQVTLRCSPKSGHDTVSWYQQALGQGPQFIFQYYEEEERQRGNFPDRFSGHQFPNYSSELNVNALLLGDSALYLCASRRGLNYGYTFGSGTRLTVV.

The CDR3 sequence is CASSLDRGRVHGYTF. The DNA of the CDR3 is TGTGCCAGCAGCTTAGATAGGGGCAGGGTCCATGGCTACACCTTC. The chain uses TRBV7-8 and TRBJ1-2; D may be TRBD1 (5 bases). V gave up 1 base and J gave up 6 bases, with 15 bases separating them. Germline V CDR1 and CDR2: SGHVS, FQNEAQ. The CDR3 length is 15 residues.

V usage is TRBV19 and J usage is TRBJ2-1; D possibly matches TRBD1 or TRBD2 (6 bases each). This CDR3 has 13 residues. The V end lost 5 bases, the J end lost 5 bases, and 10 bases lay between the germline ends. Germline assignment: CDR1 LNHDA and CDR2 SQIVND (reference sequence). The CDR3 DNA sequence: TGTGCCAGTAGTTCTAGGGGGGACAATGAGCAGTTCTTC. This translates into CASSSRGDNEQFF.

The J gene is TRBJ2-1, the V gene TRBV5-1, with a weak D call TRBD1 (6 bases). CDR1 and CDR2 (germline): SGHRS, YFSETQ. The CDR3 has 17 residues. V lost 4 bases and J lost 1, with 18 bases in between. The CDR3 DNA reads as TGCGCCAGCAGCAAGCACTACGGGGACAATTCCTACAATGAGCAGTTCTTC. Translation gives CASSKHYGDNSYNEQFF.

V gene TRBV6-5 combines with J gene TRBJ1-2, with D hard to call. V gave up 6 bases and J gave up 7 bases, with 12 bases separating them. Germline lookup yields CDR1 MNHEY and CDR2 SVGAGI. The CDR3 is 12 amino acids. CDR3 loop: CASSTPSFGYTF. CDR3 sequence (DNA): TGTGCCAGCAGCACTCCCTCCTTTGGCTACACCTTC.

The gene calls are TRBV28 and TRBJ2-1; D gene ambiguous. The V gene's germline CDR1 is MDHEN and CDR2 SYDVKM. V dropped 7 bases and J dropped 8 bases, with 12 bases sitting between them. This CDR3 is built from 12 residues. The CDR3 is CASNPHGYEQFF. The CDR3 DNA follows: TGTGCCAGCAACCCCCACGGCTATGAGCAGTTCTTC.

This rearrangement joins TRBV5-4 to TRBJ1-4; the match to TRBD1 covers 9 bases. Germline CDR1 and CDR2: SGHNT and YYREEE (reference sequence). This CDR3 is 14 amino acids long. V dropped 4 bases and J dropped 8; count of bases not matched to a gene: 6. The CDR3 DNA reads as TGTGCCAGCAGCCAGGGACAGGGTGGGGAAAAACTGTTTTTT. Its translation is CASSQGQGGEKLFF.

The chain joins TRBV10-1 to TRBJ1-1; maybe TRBD1 (5 bases). Looked up from germline, CDR1 is WNHNN and CDR2 is SYGVQD (reference sequence). Trimming removed 0 bases from V and 1 base from J, with 9 bases in between. The CDR3 extends over 15 amino acids. The CDR3 loop is CASSESKRGNTEAFF. In DNA form, the CDR3 reads TGCGCCAGCAGTGAGTCGAAGAGGGGGAACACTGAAGCTTTCTTT.